This paragraph reports one T cell receptor (beta chain). TCRdb reprocessed the 5' RACE reads and stores each CDR3 protein as one record, lacking DNA. This sample carries about 430,000 distinct CDR3 sequences, with approximately 1.5% going to the ten biggest clones. The sample originates from a study of T cells expressing NK-cell markers. CDR1 is MNHEY and CDR2 is SVGEGT in the germline V gene. CDR3 length equals 14 residues. Sequencing input: blood T cells: a sorted CD56 or NKG2C T cell subset, CD4+ or CD8+ T cells, or bulk PBMC T cells (not recorded which). This receptor was taken from a woman aged 45-65 years in good health. V is TRBV6-2 or TRBV6-3 and J is TRBJ2-1; with no DNA, the TCRdb D assignment of TRBD2 cannot be verified. CDR3 in amino acids: CASRRTRLVDEQFF.